This TCR beta chain derives from a study of sequential checkpoint blockade in melanoma. Treatment denoted: randomized to nivolumab then ipilimumab (arm A) or the reverse (arm B). No patient had prior DNA-damaging chemotherapy. From thawed PBMCs, live CD3+CD8+ cells negative for CD19 and CD56 were sorted. The table came from immunoSEQ multiplex PCR; TCRdb's copy has only in-frame clones and leaves some out. This sample has tens of thousands of clones; approximately 84% occur once, and the top ten carry 5.5%. V was clipped by 4 bases and J by 6 bases; unmatched bases: 8. This CDR3 has 16 residues. Germline V lookup: CDR1 LGHNA, CDR2 YNFKEQ.

This specimen was CD8+ T cells sorted from blood (inferred from file names), taken from a patient given nivolumab and ipilimumab in sequence. This sequence originates from a human donor with melanoma. The chain is built from TRBV4-2 and TRBJ2-2, with 10 bases matching TRBD2. CDR3 loop: CASSPLSGGASGELFF. The CDR3 nucleotides are TGTGCCAGCAGCCCCCTAAGCGGGGGGGCGTCCGGGGAGCTGTTTTTT.